The 26 T cell receptor beta chains below were found in one sample sequenced in a study of cytomegalovirus exposure and HLA in healthy donors. In the PCR, 60 Vbeta and 13 Jbeta primers were used. Sequencing used immunoSEQ multiplex PCR; TCRdb keeps in-frame clones, though not all of them. The data hold 150,000 to 200,000 clones, with roughly 84% observed a single time. The sequenced sample was PBMCs. Receptor source: a boy younger than 10 in good health and CMV-seronegative.

V usage is TRBV27 and J usage is TRBJ1-2, with D hard to call. The CDR3 has 13 amino acids. V was pared by 5 bases and J by 5 bases, with 12 bases between. The germline V gene encodes CDR1 MNHEY and CDR2 SMNVEV (reference sequence). Here the CDR3 DNA reads TGTGCCAGCAGTCTCTCGACTTCTTATGGCTACACCTTC. Translation gives CASSLSTSYGYTF.

Only a few counts were recorded for this clone. The J gene is TRBJ2-3, the V gene TRBV5-1; 8 nucleotides match TRBD2. Germline lookup yields CDR1 SGHRS and CDR2 YFSETQ. The CDR3 consists of 17 residues. V dropped 8 bases and J dropped 1; count of bases not matched to a gene: 15. The DNA for the CDR3 is TGCGCCAGTCGGTTTTCAACGGCGGGAGGCCGCACAGATACGCAGTATTTT. Translating gives CASRFSTAGGRTDTQYF.

This chain connects TRBV6-5 to TRBJ2-1; 7 bases fit TRBD2. Germline-derived CDR1 and CDR2 are MNHEY and SVGAGI. V lost 4 bases, J lost 3 bases, and 9 bases stayed unmatched. CDR3 size: 16 residues. The CDR3: CASSFGPGGSYNEQFF. DNA of the CDR3: TGTGCCAGCAGTTTCGGGCCTGGCGGGAGCTACAATGAGCAGTTCTTC.

The rearrangement uses TRBV21-1 and TRBJ2-1; the table's D call TRBD2 went unverified against the DNA. TRBV21-1 is noted as a pseudogene. This CDR3 is 15 amino acids long. The CDR3 spells CASSKGGTSDNEQFF. The DNA of the CDR3 is TGTGCCAGCAGCAAAGGGGGGACTTCCGACAATGAGCAGTTCTTC.

This chain uses TRBV5-4 with TRBJ2-7; 7 bases fit TRBD1. Germline CDR1 SGHNT, CDR2 YYREEE (reference sequence). The V gene end was trimmed by 5 bases and the J gene end by 6 bases; junction bases not matched to a gene: 14. CDR3 length equals 15 residues. The DNA of the CDR3 is TGTGCCAGCAGTCGTTCCGGGACAGCGTCCGCCGAGCAGTACTTC. It encodes CASSRSGTASAEQYF.

The gene calls are TRBV20-1 and TRBJ2-7, with D unresolved. CDR3 length: 11 residues. Deletions cut 1 base from V and 4 bases from J, with 5 bases between. The germline CDR1 and CDR2 sequences are DFQATT and SNEGSKA (reference sequence). The CDR3 bases are TGCAGTGCTAGAGTCAGGTACGAGCAGTACTTC. This encodes CSARVRYEQYF.

The gene calls are TRBV28 and TRBJ1-5; D is unclear. CDR3 length: 16 residues. Germline values: CDR1 MDHEN, CDR2 SYDVKM. V lost 5 bases, J lost 0 bases, and 14 bases lay in between. The CDR3 reads CASSASEERSNQPQHF. The CDR3 DNA follows: TGTGCCAGCAGTGCTTCGGAAGAGCGTAGCAATCAGCCCCAGCATTTT.

J is TRBJ2-5 and V is TRBV6-5, with D maybe TRBD2 (5 bases). The DNA end lines up better with TRBJ2-7; the J call may be wrong. CDR3 length: 15 residues. CDR1 is MNHEY and CDR2 is SVGAGI in the germline V gene. For the CDR3, the DNA is TGTGCCAGCAGTTACTATTCCGGGGACTCCTACGAGCAGTACTTC. It specifies CASSYYSGDSYEQYF.

J is TRBJ2-6 and V is TRBV5-1, with D unresolved. V lost 2 bases and J lost 2, with 8 bases in between. Germline V CDR1 and CDR2: SGHRS, YFSETQ. The CDR3 runs 15 residues. In nucleotides, the CDR3 is TGCGCCAGCAGCTTCGGCGGCGCTGGGGCCAACGTCCTGACTTTC. It translates to CASSFGGAGANVLTF.

The V and J genes are TRBV19 and TRBJ2-2, with 14 bases that match TRBD2. Trimming cost V 0 bases and J 4 bases; bases outside gene matches: 7. Germline CDR1 reads LNHDA; CDR2 reads SQIVND (reference sequence). CDR3 size: 19 residues. The CDR3 coding sequence is TGTGCCAGTAGTATAGATCCGGGACTAGCGGGAGTCGGCACCGGGGAGCTGTTTTTT. It specifies CASSIDPGLAGVGTGELFF.

CDR3 DNA sequence: TGTGCCATCAGGGGGGGACGGTTGAACACTGAAGCTTTCTTT. Its translation: CAIRGGRLNTEAFF. The chain combines TRBV10-3 with TRBJ1-1; TRBD1 might be the D (5 bases). V dropped 6 bases and J dropped 0 bases, with 11 bases sitting between them. CDR3 length: 14 amino acids. Germline V lookup: CDR1 ENHRY, CDR2 SYGVKD.

V is TRBV7-9 and J is TRBJ2-1; TRBD2 is a possible D gene (5 bases). Germline V lookup: CDR1 SEHNR, CDR2 FQNEAQ (reference sequence). V dropped 5 bases and J dropped 10 bases, with 15 bases sitting between them. The CDR3 has 13 residues. In DNA, the CDR3 is TGTGCCAGCAGCCCCAGTCTGCGGGTGGAGCAGTTCTTC. Translation gives CASSPSLRVEQFF. Full variable domain (rest looked up from reference TRBV7-9 and TRBJ2-1): DTGVSQNPRHKITKRGQNVTFRCDPISEHNRLYWYRQTLGQGPEFLTYFQNEAQLEKSRLLSDRFSAERPKGSFSTLEIQRTEQGDSAMYLCASSPSLRVEQFFGPGTRLTVL.

The gene calls are TRBV29-1 and TRBJ1-2; 10 positions agree with TRBD1. The CDR3 has 13 amino acids. Germline V gene sequence: CDR1 SQVTM, CDR2 ANQGSEA. Germline trimming cut 6 bases from V and 7 bases from J; bases unmatched to any gene: 8. CDR3 loop: CSVPDRGHGGYTF. The DNA of the CDR3 is TGCAGCGTACCCGACAGGGGGCATGGTGGCTACACCTTC.

This clone was recorded once. The V gene is TRBV18, the J gene TRBJ2-3; 16 nucleotides agree with TRBD2. The V gene's germline CDR1 is KGHSH and CDR2 LQKENI. V lost 3 bases to trimming and J lost 6 bases; unmatched junction nucleotides: 6. This CDR3 is 17 amino acids long. The CDR3 is CASSPGLAGGPMDTQYF. Here the CDR3 DNA reads TGTGCCAGCTCACCGGGACTAGCGGGAGGGCCCATGGATACGCAGTATTTT.

The CDR3 bases are TGTGCCAGCAGTGACTGGGGACTAGCAAGCGGGGAGCTGTTTTTT. Protein: CASSDWGLASGELFF. This chain uses TRBV6-1 with TRBJ2-2, with 9 bases aligning to TRBD2. CDR1 and CDR2 from the germline V gene are MNHNS and SASEGT. V trimming: 3 bases; J trimming: 7 bases; junction bases outside the gene matches: 6. The CDR3 length is 15 residues.

In this sample, this clone turned up once. The J gene is TRBJ2-3, the V gene TRBV5-4; 11 bases align to TRBD2. This CDR3 is 16 amino acids long. V was clipped by 4 bases and J by 2 bases; unmatched bases: 6. Per the germline V gene, CDR1 is SGHNT and CDR2 is YYREEE (reference sequence). As DNA, the CDR3 is TGTGCCAGCAGCCCTGGACTAGCGGGTTTCACAGATACGCAGTATTTT. This codes for CASSPGLAGFTDTQYF. The complete variable domain, with remaining parts taken from reference TRBV5-4 and TRBJ2-3, reads ETGVTQSPTHLIKTRGQQVTLRCSSQSGHNTVSWYQQALGQGPQFIFQYYREEENGRGNFPPRFSGLQFPNYSSELNVNALELDDSALYLCASSPGLAGFTDTQYFGPGTRLTVL.

This clone was detected only once. The V call is TRBV2, the J call TRBJ1-1; D may be TRBD1 (5 bases). The germline CDR1 and CDR2 sequences are SNHLY and FYNNEI. This CDR3 is built from 14 residues. V was clipped by 6 bases and J by 0 bases, with 11 bases between them. The CDR3 bases are TGTGCCAGCAGCCGGCGGACAATGAACACTGAAGCTTTCTTT. Protein sequence: CASSRRTMNTEAFF.

This clone was seen more than once but under ten times. V usage is TRBV4-1 and J usage is TRBJ1-5; no clear D gene. From germline, CDR1 is MGHRA and CDR2 YSYEKL. The CDR3 has 14 residues. V dropped 2 bases and J dropped 4 bases, with 9 bases sitting between them. The CDR3 sequence: CASSQWTGNQPQHF. The DNA of the CDR3 is TGCGCCAGCAGCCAATGGACTGGGAATCAGCCCCAGCATTTT.

The chain links TRBV7-3 to TRBJ2-5; 8 bases line up with TRBD1. Germline V gene data show CDR1 as SGHTA and CDR2 as FQGTGA. Trimming cost V 5 bases and J 4 bases; bases outside gene matches: 3. This CDR3 region has 13 residues. In DNA, the CDR3 is TGTGCCAGCAGCCCCGGACAGGGAGAGACCCAGTACTTC. It encodes CASSPGQGETQYF.

The J gene is TRBJ2-7, the V gene TRBV19; TRBD1 matches 7 bases. Per germline, CDR1 LNHDA and CDR2 SQIVND (reference sequence). The V and J ends lost 5 bases and 2 bases, in that order; junction bases with no gene match: 9. The CDR3 runs 15 residues. The CDR3 loop reads CASSSNRGEAYEQYF. DNA for the CDR3: TGTGCCAGTAGTTCCAACAGGGGTGAGGCCTACGAGCAGTACTTC.

The chain uses TRBV19 and TRBJ2-5; 9 bases agree with TRBD2. CDR3 length: 15 residues. Germline V lookup: CDR1 LNHDA, CDR2 SQIVND (reference sequence). The trim removed 1 base at V and 2 bases at J, leaving 2 bases unmatched. CDR3 residues: CASSIGAGGQETQYF. CDR3 bases: TGTGCCAGTAGTATAGGAGCGGGAGGACAAGAGACCCAGTACTTC.

This chain connects TRBV7-2 to TRBJ1-2; D is uncertain. V lost 6 bases and J 0 bases, leaving 20 bases between the germline ends. Germline V gene data show CDR1 as SGHTA and CDR2 as FQGNSA. CDR3 length: 17 amino acids. The DNA of the CDR3 is TGTGCCAGCAGTCGCTATGCAGCCACACTATCTAACTATGGCTACACCTTC. Translation gives CASSRYAATLSNYGYTF. Filled out from reference TRBV7-2 and TRBJ1-2, the complete variable domain reads GAGVSQSPSNKVTEKGKDVELRCDPISGHTALYWYRQSLGQGLEFLIYFQGNSAPDKSGLPSDRFSAERTGGSVSTLTIQRTQQEDSAVYLCASSRYAATLSNYGYTFGSGTRLTVV.

This chain joins TRBV28 and TRBJ2-7, with TRBD1 as a possible D gene (5 bases). Germline V CDR1 and CDR2: MDHEN, SYDVKM. Trimming cost V 6 bases and J 3 bases, with 9 bases left between them. The CDR3 extends over 12 amino acids. CDR3 loop: CASRGQGYEQYF. The CDR3 region has the DNA TGTGCCAGCAGGGGCCAGGGCTACGAGCAGTACTTC. Supplemented by reference TRBV28 and TRBJ2-7, the full variable domain reads DVKVTQSSRYLVKRTGEKVFLECVQDMDHENMFWYRQDPGLGLRLIYFSYDVKMKEKGDIPEGYSVSREKKERFSLILESASTNQTSMYLCASRGQGYEQYFGPGTRLTVT.

The chain recombines TRBV10-2 with TRBJ2-5; weak D call: TRBD2 (6 bases). Matching the DNA end better, TRBJ2-7 makes the J call doubtful. The germline CDR1 and CDR2 sequences are WSHSY and SAAADI. This CDR3 comprises 14 residues. The CDR3 DNA is TGCGCCAGCAAGGCGGGACGGGCTGCCTACGAGCAGTACTTC. Its translation: CASKAGRAAYEQYF.

The chain carries TRBV6-5 and TRBJ1-4, with a weak D call TRBD1 (5 bases). CDR3 length equals 15 residues. Between the trimmed V and J ends, which lost 2 bases and 3 bases, there was a span of 10 bases. The germline gives CDR1 MNHEY, CDR2 SVGAGI. In nucleotides, the CDR3 is TGTGCCAGCAGTTACGCCGGGGGACCTAATGAAAAACTGTTTTTT. It translates to CASSYAGGPNEKLFF.

This chain joins TRBV28 and TRBJ2-5; D might be TRBD1 (6 bases). The CDR3 runs 14 residues. Germline V CDR1 and CDR2: MDHEN, SYDVKM. Trimming shortened V by 4 bases and J by 5 bases, and 14 bases separated the two germline ends. CDR3 protein: CASSSRDRPETQYF. In DNA form, the CDR3 reads TGTGCCAGCAGTTCCAGAGACAGGCCGGAGACCCAGTACTTC.